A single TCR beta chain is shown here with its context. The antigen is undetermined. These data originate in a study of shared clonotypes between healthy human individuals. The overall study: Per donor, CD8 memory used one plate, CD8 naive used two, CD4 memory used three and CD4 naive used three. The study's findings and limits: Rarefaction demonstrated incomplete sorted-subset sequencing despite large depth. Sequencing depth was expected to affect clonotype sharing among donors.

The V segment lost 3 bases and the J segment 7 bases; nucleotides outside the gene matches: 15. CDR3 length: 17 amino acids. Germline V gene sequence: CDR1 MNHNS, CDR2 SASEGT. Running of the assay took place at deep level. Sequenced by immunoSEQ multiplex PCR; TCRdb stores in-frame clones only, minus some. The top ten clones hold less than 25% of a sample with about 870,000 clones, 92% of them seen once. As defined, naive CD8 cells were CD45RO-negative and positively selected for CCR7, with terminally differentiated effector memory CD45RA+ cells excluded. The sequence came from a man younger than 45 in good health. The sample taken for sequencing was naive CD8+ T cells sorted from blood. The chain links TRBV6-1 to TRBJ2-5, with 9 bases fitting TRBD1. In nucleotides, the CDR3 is TGTGCCAGCAGTGACCCTAGGACAGGGGTCTTCAGGGCGACCCAGTACTTC. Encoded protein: CASSDPRTGVFRATQYF.